A selection of T cell receptor beta chains follows, all from one sample in a study of T cell repertoires in cytomegalovirus infection. TCRdb ran MiXCR on the reads and lists one entry per CDR3 protein. This table holds fewer than 550,000 distinct CDR3 sequences, 15% to 20% found once. Sequenced: CD8+ T cells from PBMCs. The source is a human donor in good health (CMV status not recorded). Some clones in this sample may be carry-over from other donors' samples. The CDR3 runs from the conserved cysteine through the conserved F or W. The D gene is left open where the match is weak. Only part of the rows carry a size: once, few, many, or a class if the clone is expanded.

TRBV7-9	TRBD1	TRBJ1-5	many	TGTGCCAGCAGTCGGACAGGGACCCTGGGCGATCCCCAGCATTTT	CASSRTGTLGDPQHF
TRBV2	TRBD2	TRBJ2-3	many	TGTGCCAGCAGTGGACCACCTAGCGGGACAGATACGCAGTATTTT	CASSGPPSGTDTQYF
TRBV27	.	TRBJ1-1	.	TGTGCCAGCCGGCCCCTCAGGGGTCAACCTCTGAACACTGAAGCTTTCTTT	CASRPLRGQPLNTEAFF
TRBV20-1	TRBD2	TRBJ2-7	.	TGCAGTGCTAGACTAGCGGGGCAATTCTACGAGCAGTACTTC	CSARLAGQFYEQYF
TRBV27	.	TRBJ1-6	.	TGTGCCAGCAGCGAAAACGCCCGAGGCAGCTCCTATAATTCACCCCTCCACTTT	CASSENARGSSYNSPLHF
TRBV4-2	TRBD1	TRBJ2-1	.	TGTGCCACCGGACAGGCCAGCTCCTACAATGAGCAGTTCTTC	CATGQASSYNEQFF
TRBV7-6	TRBD2	TRBJ2-2	many	TGTGCCAGCAGCTTAACCCCTAGGTATCTAGCGGGAGGAGGCTCGAACACCGGGGAGCTGTTTTTT	CASSLTPRYLAGGGSNTGELFF
TRBV24-1	.	TRBJ2-1	.	TGTGCCACCAGTGGACTGAGCTCCTACAATGAGCAGTTCTTC	CATSGLSSYNEQFF
TRBV25-1	.	TRBJ2-5	few	TGTGCCAGCAGTGTACGGTACCAAGAGACCCAGTACTTC	CASSVRYQETQYF
TRBV12-5	.	TRBJ2-1	few	TGTGCTAGTGGTTTGGGCACTGCGGCGGGACCATACAATGAGCAGTTCTTC	CASGLGTAAGPYNEQFF
TRBV27	.	TRBJ2-2	many	TGTGCCAGCAGTTTAAGCCCAGGCCGCCCCGCGACCGGGGAGCTGTTTTTT	CASSLSPGRPATGELFF
TRBV7-9	TRBD1	TRBJ2-1	many	TGTGCCAGCAGCACCCACCGGGACAGGGGGGGAAATGAGCAGTTCTTC	CASSTHRDRGGNEQFF
TRBV29-1	TRBD1	TRBJ1-5	.	TGCAGCGTTGAACCCACCTACGACAGGGTCGATCAGCCCCAGCATTTT	CSVEPTYDRVDQPQHF
TRBV6-6	.	TRBJ1-2	.	TGTGCCAGCTTCCCGACCTCTATAGGTGGCTACACCTTC	CASFPTSIGGYTF
TRBV11-3	.	TRBJ2-7	few	TGTGCCAGCAGCTTAAAACAGGGTTTCGGCTACGAGCAGTACTTC	CASSLKQGFGYEQYF
TRBV12-5	.	TRBJ2-7	many	TGTGCTAGTGCTTATCTCTTCGGCACCTACGAGCAGTACTTC	CASAYLFGTYEQYF
TRBV7-7	TRBD2	TRBJ2-2	many	TGTGCTAGCGGACTAGTCGGTGGGGAGCTGTTTTTT	CASGLVGGELFF
TRBV6-5	.	TRBJ2-1	many	TGTGCCAGCAGTTACATGGGCGAGCAGTTCTTC	CASSYMGEQFF
TRBV12-3/TRBV12-4	.	TRBJ1-2	many	TGTGCCAGCAGGCAGGGTCCTGGCTACACCTTC	CASRQGPGYTF
TRBV6-6	.	TRBJ2-7	many	TGTGCCAGCAGTTACTCGAATGGTTTCGGCGAGCAGTACTTC	CASSYSNGFGEQYF
TRBV7-8	.	TRBJ1-6	many	TGTGCCAGCACCCTACGGCGCGGGTCCTATAATTCACCCCTCCACTTT	CASTLRRGSYNSPLHF
TRBV27	.	TRBJ2-7	many	TGTGCCAGCACCCCGTCCGCGGGGGCTCGCGGCTACGAGCAGTACTTC	CASTPSAGARGYEQYF
TRBV5-4	.	TRBJ1-1	few	TGTGCCAGCAGTACAGCGAACACTGAAGCTTTCTTT	CASSTANTEAFF
TRBV27	TRBD2	TRBJ2-7	few	TGTGCCAGCAGTTTTGAGGGGACTAGCGGGAGGGGGGAGCAGTACTTC	CASSFEGTSGRGEQYF
TRBV6-1	TRBD1	TRBJ1-3	many	TGTGCCAGCAGTGCGCGGGACAGGTCCTCTCTCTCTGGAAACACCATATATTTT	CASSARDRSSLSGNTIYF
TRBV7-9	.	TRBJ2-7	many	TGTGCCAGCAGCTTAATTCCAGGTCCCCTGGAGCAGTACTTC	CASSLIPGPLEQYF
TRBV9	.	TRBJ1-1	few	TGTGCCAGCAGCTCGACAGTTCGGAACACTGAAGCTTTCTTT	CASSSTVRNTEAFF
TRBV6-1	.	TRBJ1-2	many	TGTGCCAGCAGTGGCAAGCGGTCTGGCTACACCTTC	CASSGKRSGYTF
TRBV7-9	TRBD1	TRBJ2-7	many	TGTGCCAGCAGTTACAGGGGATCGGGGGAGCAGTACTTC	CASSYRGSGEQYF
TRBV5-1	.	TRBJ1-1	once	TGCGCCAGCAGCTTGTCAACACAAACTGAAGCTTTCTTT	CASSLSTQTEAFF
TRBV14	TRBD1	TRBJ2-7	.	TGTGCCAGCAGCCCGGGACAGTTTTTCACTAGCTCCTACGAGCAGTACTTC	CASSPGQFFTSSYEQYF
TRBV20-1	TRBD2	TRBJ2-1	few	TGCAGTGCTAGACCTCTAGCGGTGGCCTACAATGAGCAGTTCTTC	CSARPLAVAYNEQFF
TRBV27	.	TRBJ2-1	.	TGTGCCAGCAGTTGGTCCGGAACTAATGAGCAGTTCTTC	CASSWSGTNEQFF
TRBV24-1	TRBD2	TRBJ2-1	few	TGTGCCACCAGTGATCCCTCCAAAGGCGGGAGGGTGGGCAATGAGCAGTTCTTC	CATSDPSKGGRVGNEQFF